Below, 17 T cell receptor beta chains from the same sample are listed, as sequenced in a study of T cell changes during pregnancy in multiple sclerosis. Libraries were prepared by immunoSEQ multiplex PCR; TCRdb keeps only in-frame clonotypes and omits some of them. The repertoire holds 100,000 to 150,000 clones, with roughly 92% as singletons. The sequencing used peripheral blood, collected before pregnancy. These receptors were collected from a female donor with multiple sclerosis, enrolled in a pregnancy study.

V gene TRBV5-1 combines with J gene TRBJ1-2; perhaps TRBD1 as D (5 bases). Trimming took off 4 bases at V and 0 bases at J, with 10 bases between the two ends. CDR3 length: 14 residues. CDR1 SGHRS and CDR2 YFSETQ come from the germline V gene. CDR3 protein: CASSIDSPNYGYTF. The CDR3 DNA reads as TGCGCCAGCAGCATAGACAGTCCTAACTATGGCTACACCTTC.

The sample holds one count of this clone. This same CDR3 is encoded by further DNA sequences in the sample. This rearrangement joins TRBV6-5 to TRBJ1-2, with 9 bases identical to TRBD1. CDR3 length equals 13 residues. Germline CDR1 MNHEY, CDR2 SVGAGI. The V gene end was trimmed by 5 bases and the J gene end by 5 bases; junction bases not matched to a gene: 3. The CDR3 nucleotides read TGTGCCAGCAGTCCGACAGGGGGTTATGGCTACACCTTC. Translated, it gives CASSPTGGYGYTF.

There are a few counts of this clone. The chain uses TRBV11-2 and TRBJ1-1, with 7 bases aligning to TRBD1. This CDR3 has 12 amino acids. Germline lookup yields CDR1 SGHAT and CDR2 FQNNGV. V gave up 7 bases and J gave up 9 bases; unmatched junction bases: 8. CDR3 coding DNA: TGTGCCAGCACCGGTATGGACAGGAAAGCTTTCTTT. Translating gives CASTGMDRKAFF.

This clone is a singleton in its sample. The CDR3 sequence: CASSFEGTSRRYEQFF. CDR3 coding DNA: TGTGCCAGCAGTTTCGAAGGGACTAGTCGGCGGTATGAGCAGTTCTTC. This sequence joins TRBV7-2 and TRBJ2-1; TRBD2 aligns across 8 bases. The germline CDR1 and CDR2 sequences are SGHTA and FQGNSA. The CDR3 length is 16 residues. V dropped 6 bases and J dropped 8; count of bases not matched to a gene: 15.

This chain connects TRBV30 to TRBJ1-2, with 11 bases aligning to TRBD1. This CDR3 has 13 residues. The junction had 7 bases not matched to a gene; V was cut back by 8 bases and J by 5 bases. Germline values: CDR1 GTSNPN, CDR2 SVGIG (reference sequence). In DNA form, the CDR3 reads TGTGCCGGGGACAGGGGGTATGGGTATGGCTACACCTTC. Its translation is CAGDRGYGYGYTF.

The V gene is TRBV2, the J gene TRBJ2-2; D is uncertain. The CDR3 totals 12 residues. Germline CDR1 is SNHLY and CDR2 is FYNNEI. V lost 7 bases and J 4 bases, leaving 7 bases between the germline ends. CDR3 bases: TGTGCCAGCAAACCTATCACCGGGGAGCTGTTTTTT. Its translation is CASKPITGELFF. Using reference TRBV2 and TRBJ2-2 for the parts outside the CDR3, the full variable domain is EPEVTQTPSHQVTQMGQEVILRCVPISNHLYFYWYRQILGQKVEFLVSFYNNEISEKSEIFDDQFSVERPDGSNFTLKIRSTKLEDSAMYFCASKPITGELFFGEGSRLTVL.

This sequence joins TRBV7-9 and TRBJ1-1, with a weak D call TRBD1 (5 bases). The length of the CDR3 is 14 residues. CDR1 is SEHNR and CDR2 is FQNEAQ in the germline V gene (reference sequence). Trimming took 5 bases from V and 3 from J, leaving 13 bases between them. CDR3 DNA: TGTGCCAGCAGCGACGGGACTGTCGACACTGAAGCTTTCTTT. This gives the protein CASSDGTVDTEAFF.

The rearrangement joins TRBV2 to TRBJ1-5; D is perhaps TRBD1 (5 bases). The CDR3 totals 12 residues. V was pared by 6 bases and J by 9 bases, with 12 bases between. Looked up from germline, CDR1 is SNHLY and CDR2 is FYNNEI. DNA for the CDR3: TGTGCCAGCAGCGGAACCGGGGGGCCCCAGCATTTT. Its protein is CASSGTGGPQHF.

The rearrangement links TRBV19 to TRBJ2-5, with D tentatively TRBD1 (6 bases). Trimming cost V 3 bases and J 2 bases, with 10 bases left between them. Germline-derived CDR1 and CDR2 are LNHDA and SQIVND (reference sequence). The CDR3 spans 14 residues. The DNA for the CDR3 is TGTGCCAGTAGTATGCCTAGGGGGCAAGAGACCCAGTACTTC. This codes for CASSMPRGQETQYF.

As for this clone: One end of the junction fails to match germline, which may point to a read error. The chain employs TRBV28 and TRBJ2-1, with D possibly TRBD2 on 8 matching bases. This CDR3 is built from 18 residues. In germline, CDR1 is MDHEN, CDR2 SYDVKM. CDR3 sequence: CASSSRSGRGGSHNEQFF. The CDR3 region has the DNA TGTGCCAGCAGTTCCCGGAGCGGGAGAGGGGGCTCCCACAATGAGCAGTTCTTC.

This rearrangement joins TRBV28 to TRBJ1-1, with D maybe TRBD1 (6 bases). CDR1 MDHEN and CDR2 SYDVKM come from the germline V gene. CDR3 length: 14 residues. V shed 8 bases and J shed 4 bases, with 17 bases lying between them. The CDR3 protein is CASSFPGGGTEAFF. CDR3 DNA sequence: TGTGCCAGCTCCTTCCCGGGGGGCGGCACTGAAGCTTTCTTT.

This sequence joins TRBV7-2 and TRBJ2-1; the D gene is possibly TRBD2 (6 bases). The length of the CDR3 is 13 residues. The germline CDR1 and CDR2 sequences are SGHTA and FQGNSA. Deletions cut 5 bases from V and 9 bases from J, with 14 bases between. CDR3 coding DNA: TGTGCCAGCAGCCCGCCGGCCGGGAGTGAGCAGTTCTTC. It specifies CASSPPAGSEQFF.

The V call is TRBV10-3, the J call TRBJ1-5, with TRBD1 matching over 7 bases. Germline V gene sequence: CDR1 ENHRY, CDR2 SYGVKD. Trimming removed 5 bases from V and 2 bases from J; junction bases left unmatched: 6. The length of the CDR3 is 15 residues. CDR3 sequence: CAISRQGFGNQPQHF. CDR3 coding DNA: TGTGCCATCAGTAGACAGGGTTTTGGCAATCAGCCCCAGCATTTT.

The chain has TRBV19 and TRBJ1-1; a possible D gene is TRBD1 (5 bases). The CDR3 length is 13 residues. In germline, CDR1 is LNHDA, CDR2 SQIVND (reference sequence). Trimming removed 7 bases at V and 1 base at J, with 10 bases between. CDR3 sequence reads: CASTETANTEAFF. The CDR3 DNA reads TGTGCCAGTACTGAGACAGCGAACACTGAAGCTTTCTTT.

The chain is built from TRBV19 and TRBJ1-1, with TRBD1 matching 7 bases. Germline assignment: CDR1 LNHDA and CDR2 SQIVND (reference sequence). V trimming: 5 bases; J trimming: 3 bases; junction bases outside the gene matches: 27. CDR3 length equals 21 residues. The CDR3 loop is CASSPPGVGRWRGRSYTEAFF. The CDR3 DNA is TGTGCCAGTAGTCCACCGGGGGTGGGTCGGTGGAGGGGGCGGTCGTACACTGAAGCTTTCTTT.

The genes are TRBV2 and TRBJ2-2; no definite D call. This CDR3 contains 13 residues. The V gene lost 8 bases and the J gene lost 3 bases, with 10 bases spanning the gap. Germline-derived CDR1 and CDR2 are SNHLY and FYNNEI. CDR3 nucleotides: TGTGCCAGCGGCCAGATTTACACCGGGGAGCTGTTTTTT. Translated, it gives CASGQIYTGELFF.

The rearrangement uses TRBV7-8 and TRBJ1-6; the D gene is possibly TRBD1 (6 bases). V dropped 2 bases and J dropped 7 bases, with 9 bases sitting between them. The V gene's germline CDR1 is SGHVS and CDR2 FQNEAQ. The CDR3 runs to 14 residues. Written as DNA, the CDR3 is TGTGCCAGCAGCTTATCCAGGGGCAATTCACCCCTCCACTTT. Its translation: CASSLSRGNSPLHF.